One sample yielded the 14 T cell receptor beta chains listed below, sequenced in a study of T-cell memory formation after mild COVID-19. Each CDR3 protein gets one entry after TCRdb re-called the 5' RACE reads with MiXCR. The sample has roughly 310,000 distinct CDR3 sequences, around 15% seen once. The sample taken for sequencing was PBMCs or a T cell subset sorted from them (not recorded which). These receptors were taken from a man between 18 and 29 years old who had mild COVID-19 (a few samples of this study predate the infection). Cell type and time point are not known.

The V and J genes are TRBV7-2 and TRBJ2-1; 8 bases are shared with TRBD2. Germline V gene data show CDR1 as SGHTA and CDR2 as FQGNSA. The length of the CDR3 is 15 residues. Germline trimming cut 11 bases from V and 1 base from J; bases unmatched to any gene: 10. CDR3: CAVPRGGFSYNEQFF. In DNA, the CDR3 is TGTGCCGTCCCTCGGGGGGGATTTTCCTACAATGAGCAGTTCTTC.

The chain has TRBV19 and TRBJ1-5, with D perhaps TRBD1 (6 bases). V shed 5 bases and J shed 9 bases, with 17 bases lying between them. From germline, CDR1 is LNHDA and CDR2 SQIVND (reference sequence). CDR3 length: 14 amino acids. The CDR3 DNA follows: TGTGCCAGTAGTTTACAGGGATCCCACAGGCCCCAGCATTTT. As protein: CASSLQGSHRPQHF.

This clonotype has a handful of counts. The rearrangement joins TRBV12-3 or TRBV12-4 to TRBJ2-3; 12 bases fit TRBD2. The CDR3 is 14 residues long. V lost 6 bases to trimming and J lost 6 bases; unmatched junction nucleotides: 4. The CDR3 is CASRLAGGFDTQYF. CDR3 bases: TGTGCCAGCAGACTAGCGGGGGGTTTTGATACGCAGTATTTT.

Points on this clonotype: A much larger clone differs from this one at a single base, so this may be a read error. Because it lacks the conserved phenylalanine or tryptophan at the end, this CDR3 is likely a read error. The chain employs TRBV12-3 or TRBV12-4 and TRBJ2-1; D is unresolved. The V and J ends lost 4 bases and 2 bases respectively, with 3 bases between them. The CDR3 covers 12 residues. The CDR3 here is CASSWAYNEQFL. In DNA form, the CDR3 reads TGTGCCAGCAGTTGGGCCTACAATGAGCAGTTCTTA.

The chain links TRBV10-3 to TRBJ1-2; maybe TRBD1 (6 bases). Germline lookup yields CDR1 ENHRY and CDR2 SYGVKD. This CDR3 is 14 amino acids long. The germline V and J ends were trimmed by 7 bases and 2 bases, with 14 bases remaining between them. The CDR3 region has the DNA TGTGCCATCACTCCGGGGGCAGTAAACTATGGCTACACCTTC. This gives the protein CAITPGAVNYGYTF.

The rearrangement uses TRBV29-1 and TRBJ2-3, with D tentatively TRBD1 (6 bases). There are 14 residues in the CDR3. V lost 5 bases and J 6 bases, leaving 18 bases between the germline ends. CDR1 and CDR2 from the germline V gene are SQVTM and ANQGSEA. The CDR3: CSVNRNRDVDTQYF. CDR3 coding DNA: TGCAGCGTTAATAGGAACAGGGATGTGGATACGCAGTATTTT.

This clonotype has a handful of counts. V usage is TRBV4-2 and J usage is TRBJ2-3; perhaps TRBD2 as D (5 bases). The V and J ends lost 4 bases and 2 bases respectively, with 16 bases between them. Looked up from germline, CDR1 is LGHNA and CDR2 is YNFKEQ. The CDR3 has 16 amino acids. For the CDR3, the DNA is TGTGCCAGCAGCCGCCATGTCGACGGGAACACAGATACGCAGTATTTT. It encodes CASSRHVDGNTDTQYF.

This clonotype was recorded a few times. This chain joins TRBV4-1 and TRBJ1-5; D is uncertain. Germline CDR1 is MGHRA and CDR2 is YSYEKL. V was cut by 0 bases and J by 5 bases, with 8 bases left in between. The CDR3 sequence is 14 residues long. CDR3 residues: CASSQETPDQPQHF. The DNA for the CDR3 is TGCGCCAGCAGCCAAGAAACCCCTGATCAGCCCCAGCATTTT.

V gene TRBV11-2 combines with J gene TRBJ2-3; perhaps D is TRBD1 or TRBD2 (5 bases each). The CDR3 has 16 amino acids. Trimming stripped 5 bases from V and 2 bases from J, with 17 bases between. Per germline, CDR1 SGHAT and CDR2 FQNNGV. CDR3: CASSPRGVTTTDTQYF. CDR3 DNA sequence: TGTGCCAGCAGCCCGCGAGGGGTCACGACCACAGATACGCAGTATTTT.

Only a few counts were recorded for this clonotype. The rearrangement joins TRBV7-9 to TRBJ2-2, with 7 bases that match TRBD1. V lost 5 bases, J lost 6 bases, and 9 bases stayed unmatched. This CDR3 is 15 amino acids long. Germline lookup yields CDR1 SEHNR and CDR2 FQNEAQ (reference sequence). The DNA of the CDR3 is TGTGCCAGCAGCCGCGAAGGGACAGTCGCCGGGGAGCTGTTTTTT. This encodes CASSREGTVAGELFF.

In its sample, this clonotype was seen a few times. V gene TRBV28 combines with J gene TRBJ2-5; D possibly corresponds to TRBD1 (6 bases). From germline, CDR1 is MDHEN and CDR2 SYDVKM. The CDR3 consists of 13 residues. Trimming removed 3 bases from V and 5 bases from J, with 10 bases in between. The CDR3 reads CASSLGALETQYF. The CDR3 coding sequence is TGTGCCAGCAGTTTGGGGGCTTTGGAGACCCAGTACTTC.

DNA of the CDR3: TGTGCCATCAGTGACTTTGAGGGAGGTACAGATACGCAGTATTTT. Protein product: CAISDFEGGTDTQYF. The V gene is TRBV10-3, the J gene TRBJ2-3, with D possibly TRBD2 on 6 matching bases. The CDR3 has 15 residues. Germline values: CDR1 ENHRY, CDR2 SYGVKD. V lost 3 bases and J lost 3, with 13 bases in between.

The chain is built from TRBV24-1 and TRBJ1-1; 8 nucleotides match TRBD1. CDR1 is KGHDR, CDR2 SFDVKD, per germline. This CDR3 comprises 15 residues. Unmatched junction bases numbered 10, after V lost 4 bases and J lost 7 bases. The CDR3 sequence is CATSDPGRGHDEAFF. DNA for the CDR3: TGTGCCACCAGTGACCCGGGCAGGGGGCATGATGAAGCTTTCTTT.

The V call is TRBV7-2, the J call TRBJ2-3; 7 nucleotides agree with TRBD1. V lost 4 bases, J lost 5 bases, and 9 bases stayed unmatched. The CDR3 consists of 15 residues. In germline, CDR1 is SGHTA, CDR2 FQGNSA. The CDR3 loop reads CASSSRQGLEDTQYF. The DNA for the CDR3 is TGTGCCAGCAGCTCCCGACAGGGTTTAGAAGATACGCAGTATTTT.